One and the same sample provided the 21 T cell receptor beta chains below, sequenced in a study of neurological immune-mediated disorders. MiXCR, run by TCRdb on the 5' RACE reads, gives a single entry per CDR3 protein. The sample holds tens of thousands of distinct CDR3 sequences; roughly 3.2% are singletons and the top ten take around 3.6%. The sample consisted of PBMCs. Receptors originate from a middle-aged man with multiple sclerosis.

Many counts were recorded for this clonotype. The rearrangement uses TRBV7-7 and TRBJ2-2; tentatively, D is TRBD1 or TRBD2 (5 bases each). The CDR3 runs to 13 residues. Germline CDR1 reads SSHAT; CDR2 reads FNYEAQ (reference sequence). V lost 3 bases and J lost 4, with 6 bases in between. Here the CDR3 reads CASSFGGTGELFF. CDR3 DNA sequence: TGTGCCAGCAGCTTTGGGGGCACCGGGGAGCTGTTTTTT. The complete variable domain, with remaining parts taken from reference TRBV7-7 and TRBJ2-2, reads GAGVSQSPRYKVTKRGQDVTLRCDPISSHATLYWYQQALGQGPEFLTYFNYEAQPDKSGLPSDRFSAERPEGSISTLTIQRTEQRDSAMYRCASSFGGTGELFFGEGSRLTVL.

The V call is TRBV20-1, the J call TRBJ2-7, with a possible D match to TRBD1 (6 bases). Germline CDR1 reads DFQATT; CDR2 reads SNEGSKA (reference sequence). This CDR3 has 13 amino acids. The germline V and J ends were trimmed by 6 bases and 2 bases, with 14 bases remaining between them. The CDR3 DNA sequence: TGCAGTGCCCTGGACAGCGACCCCTACGAGCAGTACTTC. Its protein is CSALDSDPYEQYF.

This clonotype has ten or more counts. The chain links TRBV5-1 to TRBJ2-3, with TRBD2 matching 8 bases. The CDR3 extends over 14 amino acids. Losses at the gene ends were 5 bases for V and 4 bases for J; bases not matched to a gene: 6. The germline CDR1 and CDR2 sequences are SGHRS and YFSETQ. Written as DNA, the CDR3 is TGCGCCAGCAGACCTCCGGGAGGGGCAGATACGCAGTATTTT. It specifies CASRPPGGADTQYF.

The sample holds many counts of this clonotype. The rearrangement links TRBV5-1 to TRBJ2-5; D may correspond to TRBD1 or TRBD2 (6 bases each). The germline V gene has CDR1 SGHRS and CDR2 YFSETQ. This CDR3 region has 14 residues. The ends were cut back, 0 bases at V and 2 bases at J, with 8 bases in the middle. DNA for the CDR3: TGCGCCAGCAGCTTGGGGGGGGCGCAAGAGACCCAGTACTTC. This gives the protein CASSLGGAQETQYF.

This clonotype was counted at least ten times. The chain carries TRBV20-1 and TRBJ1-1, with TRBD1 as a possible D gene (5 bases). CDR3 size: 11 residues. Per germline, CDR1 DFQATT and CDR2 SNEGSKA (reference sequence). V was shortened by 6 bases and J by 6 bases, with 11 bases between the two germline ends. CDR3 amino acids: CSAGPGAEAFF. The CDR3 DNA reads TGCAGTGCGGGACCGGGAGCTGAAGCTTTCTTT.

This clonotype turned up a few times. A read error may explain this, as a much larger clone is one base away. This chain connects TRBV4-2 to TRBJ2-1; D gene unclear. CDR3 length equals 16 residues. V was clipped by 5 bases and J by 4 bases, with 18 bases between them. Germline V gene data show CDR1 as LGHNA and CDR2 as YNFKEQ. CDR3 sequence: CASSNTLRLDYNEQFF. The CDR3, as DNA: TGTGCCAGCAGCAACACCCTTAGGCTCGATTACAATGAGCAGTTCTTC.

About this clonotype itself: This clone may be a read error of a much larger clone one base away. The V call is TRBV12-3 or TRBV12-4, the J call TRBJ1-1, with TRBD1 as a possible D gene (6 bases). V lost 7 bases and J 6 bases, leaving 21 bases between the germline ends. The CDR3 covers 15 residues. CDR3 nucleotides: TGTGCCAGCATCTTAGGGGGATGGGTTGGTGCTGAAGCTTTCTTT. Protein: CASILGGWVGAEAFF.

This clonotype was found many times. V is TRBV5-1 and J is TRBJ2-5, with D tentatively TRBD1 (5 bases). The CDR3 sequence is 15 residues long. V was shortened by 2 bases and J by 5 bases, with 16 bases between the two germline ends. Germline V gives CDR1 SGHRS, CDR2 YFSETQ. The chain's CDR3 is CASSFGPPPGETQYF. CDR3 sequence (DNA): TGCGCCAGCAGCTTCGGACCACCTCCAGGGGAGACCCAGTACTTC.

At least ten counts were recorded for this clonotype. Just one base apart from a much larger clone, this may be a read error. The rearrangement uses TRBV7-6 and TRBJ2-7; D could derive from TRBD1 or TRBD2 (7 bases each). The CDR3 loop spans 13 amino acids. Trimming removed 5 bases from V and 7 bases from J, with 15 bases in between. Per the germline V gene, CDR1 is SGHVS and CDR2 is FNYEAQ. Here the CDR3 DNA reads TGTGCCAGCAGCCGGGGACAGCGGGAAGAGCAGTACTTC. It specifies CASSRGQREEQYF.

This clonotype was seen at least ten times. The V and J genes are TRBV20-1 and TRBJ2-2; the D gene is possibly TRBD2 (6 bases). V lost 6 bases and J lost 4, with 12 bases in between. The germline V gene encodes CDR1 DFQATT and CDR2 SNEGSKA (reference sequence). This CDR3 contains 13 residues. CDR3 region: CSATWRGTGELFF. The CDR3, as DNA: TGCAGTGCCACATGGAGGGGCACCGGGGAGCTGTTTTTT.

This clonotype occurred many times. The chain recombines TRBV20-1 with TRBJ2-3; TRBD2 matches at 8 bases. CDR3 length equals 13 residues. Looked up from germline, CDR1 is DFQATT and CDR2 is SNEGSKA (reference sequence). Trimming cost V 5 bases and J 10 bases; bases outside gene matches: 11. CDR3 nucleotides: TGCAGTGCTGGGCGGGGGGTAGAAGGGGCGCAGTATTTT. It yields the protein CSAGRGVEGAQYF.

The table lists this clonotype with many counts. The chain uses TRBV9 and TRBJ2-1; TRBD2 aligns across 9 bases. CDR1 SGDLS and CDR2 YYNGEE come from the germline V gene. CDR3 length equals 17 residues. J gave up 0 bases and V 1 base, and 5 bases lay outside the gene matches. The CDR3 DNA sequence: TGTGCCAGCAGCGTACAGGCGGGAGGGGTCTCCTACAATGAGCAGTTCTTC. This codes for CASSVQAGGVSYNEQFF.

V and J are TRBV27 and TRBJ2-7; TRBD1 matches at 10 bases. The CDR3 covers 18 residues. From germline, CDR1 is MNHEY and CDR2 SMNVEV (reference sequence). V lost 2 bases to trimming and J lost 3 bases; unmatched junction nucleotides: 13. This CDR3 reads CASSLGDRGPMGDYEQYF. CDR3 nucleotides: TGTGCCAGCAGTTTAGGGGACAGGGGTCCGATGGGGGACTACGAGCAGTACTTC.

This clonotype showed up many times. The CDR3: CSVGGRGEKLFF. The CDR3 DNA reads TGCAGTGTTGGGGGCAGGGGAGAAAAACTGTTTTTT. This chain joins TRBV20-1 and TRBJ1-4; weak D call: TRBD1 (6 bases). In germline, CDR1 is DFQATT, CDR2 SNEGSKA (reference sequence). The V end was cut by 7 bases, the J end by 8 bases, with 14 bases between. CDR3 size: 12 residues.

This clonotype was recorded at least ten times. The chain carries TRBV12-3 or TRBV12-4 and TRBJ1-1, with unresolved D. The length of the CDR3 is 13 residues. Trimming left V 2 bases short and J 4 bases short, with 8 bases between. The CDR3 here is CASSLSSGTEAFF. In DNA form, the CDR3 reads TGTGCCAGCAGTTTAAGTTCGGGCACTGAAGCTTTCTTT.

This clonotype was counted many times. This chain uses TRBV7-9 with TRBJ2-1, with D uncertain. V lost 8 bases, J lost 5 bases, and 7 bases lay in between. CDR1 SEHNR and CDR2 FQNEAQ come from the germline V gene (reference sequence). This CDR3 contains 11 residues. CDR3 sequence reads: CASRSNNEQFF. Written as DNA, the CDR3 is TGTGCCAGCCGGAGTAACAATGAGCAGTTCTTC.

The sample holds a few counts of this clonotype. Since a much larger clone is just one base distant, this may be a read error. The chain has TRBV20-1 and TRBJ1-1; 9 nucleotides align to TRBD1. Germline CDR1 DFQATT, CDR2 SNEGSKA (reference sequence). This CDR3 is 14 amino acids long. The CDR3 loop is CSARRGQGETAAFF. DNA of the CDR3: TGCAGTGCGAGGCGGGGACAGGGAGAAACTGCAGCTTTCTTT.

This clonotype has at least ten counts. V gene TRBV27 combines with J gene TRBJ1-4; possible D gene TRBD1, 6 bases. V lost 3 bases to trimming and J lost 3 bases, with 11 bases between them. CDR3 size: 15 residues. CDR1 MNHEY and CDR2 SMNVEV come from the germline V gene (reference sequence). DNA for the CDR3: TGTGCCAGCAGTTTTCGGGGGGCAGCTAATGAAAAACTGTTTTTT. It yields the protein CASSFRGAANEKLFF.

This clonotype was counted at least ten times. This chain links TRBV20-1 with TRBJ1-3, with D possibly being TRBD1 (5 bases). CDR3 length: 15 residues. The V end was cut by 3 bases, the J end by 4 bases, with 16 bases between. Germline V gene lookup returns CDR1 DFQATT and CDR2 SNEGSKA (reference sequence). The CDR3 DNA sequence: TGCAGTGCTAGGTGGGACCGGGGGAACGGAAACACCATATATTTT. It specifies CSARWDRGNGNTIYF.

At least ten counts were recorded for this clonotype. V gene TRBV12-3 or TRBV12-4 combines with J gene TRBJ1-1; D might be TRBD1 (5 bases). This CDR3 contains 12 residues. V dropped 1 base and J dropped 8 bases, with 8 bases sitting between them. The DNA of the CDR3 is TGTGCCAGCAGTTTAGGGTACAGGGAAGCTTTCTTT. Translation gives CASSLGYREAFF.

This clonotype came up many times. The chain has TRBV5-1 and TRBJ1-1, with TRBD1 matching over 9 bases. Trimming took 2 bases from V and 4 from J; bases not matched to a gene: 6. In germline, CDR1 is SGHRS, CDR2 YFSETQ. CDR3 length: 15 amino acids. The CDR3 is CASSFTGGEGTEAFF. For the CDR3, the DNA is TGCGCCAGCAGCTTTACAGGGGGCGAGGGCACTGAAGCTTTCTTT.